One sample yielded the 6 T cell receptor beta chains listed below, sequenced in a study of blood T cells in healthy people across ages (dated by TCRdb to about 2015). The method was 5' RACE. The run used an Illumina HiSeq 2500. A second PCR of about 7 to 12 cycles was run with a J-beta primer mix and a sample-barcoded 5' primer. TCRdb reanalyzed the raw reads on its own, using fastp at Q25 for trimming and MiXCR for clone calling, and kept in-frame beta chains. For every CDR3 protein sequence, its rows merge into one entry that carries the most common genes and DNA. This sample lists about 760,000 distinct CDR3 sequences; around 50% were detected once. About a quarter of the sample is in the top ten clones. Sequenced material: blood. These receptors were obtained from a man between 40 and 49 years old in good health.

This clonotype showed up just a few times. The CDR3 DNA follows: TGTGCCAGCAGTATAGGGACAGGGGGCACAGATACGCAGTATTTT. Its protein product is CASSIGTGGTDTQYF. This rearrangement joins TRBV28 to TRBJ2-3; 10 nucleotides match TRBD1. In germline, CDR1 is MDHEN, CDR2 SYDVKM. CDR3 length: 15 amino acids. The V gene end was trimmed by 5 bases and the J gene end by 1 base; junction bases not matched to a gene: 3. Based on the CDR3 plus reference TRBV28 and TRBJ2-3, the full variable domain is DVKVTQSSRYLVKRTGEKVFLECVQDMDHENMFWYRQDPGLGLRLIYFSYDVKMKEKGDIPEGYSVSREKKERFSLILESASTNQTSMYLCASSIGTGGTDTQYFGPGTRLTVL.

This clonotype was seen only a few times. J is TRBJ1-4 and V is TRBV5-5; D is undetermined. This CDR3 comprises 14 residues. Germline values: CDR1 SGHKS, CDR2 YYEKEE (reference sequence). The germline V and J ends were trimmed by 4 bases and 5 bases, with 12 bases remaining between them. The CDR3 reads CASSPGRLNEKLFF. In nucleotides, the CDR3 is TGTGCCAGCAGCCCCGGGCGGCTAAATGAAAAACTGTTTTTT.

The rearrangement uses TRBV11-2 and TRBJ1-2; D is perhaps TRBD1 (5 bases). The germline V gene has CDR1 SGHAT and CDR2 FQNNGV. CDR3 size: 14 residues. Between the trimmed V and J ends, which lost 1 base and 7 bases, there was a span of 13 bases. This CDR3 reads CASSLGLGGSGYTF. CDR3 in DNA: TGTGCCAGCAGCTTAGGGTTGGGGGGAAGTGGCTACACCTTC.

The chain couples TRBV29-1 to TRBJ2-3; possible D gene TRBD1, 7 bases. CDR1 SQVTM and CDR2 ANQGSEA come from the germline V gene. The CDR3 extends over 14 amino acids. V was shortened by 7 bases and J by 2 bases, with 16 bases between the two germline ends. The CDR3 protein is CSAQGGRVTDTQYF. The CDR3, as DNA: TGCAGCGCCCAGGGGGGCAGAGTCACAGATACGCAGTATTTT.

This clonotype was picked up a small number of times. The V and J genes are TRBV12-3 or TRBV12-4 and TRBJ2-5, with D hard to call. The CDR3 spans 14 residues. V lost 7 bases and J 3 bases, leaving 15 bases between the germline ends. CDR3 nucleotide sequence: TGTGCCAGCACCCGCGGAGCAGTCGAAGAGACCCAGTACTTC. This gives the protein CASTRGAVEETQYF.

The chain combines TRBV7-2 with TRBJ2-7; 9 bases are a match to TRBD1. The ends lost 4 bases at V and 3 bases at J; junction bases unmatched: 7. CDR1 is SGHTA, CDR2 FQGNSA, per germline. This CDR3 contains 15 residues. The CDR3 loop reads CASSYGQGFLYEQYF. In DNA, the CDR3 is TGTGCCAGCAGCTATGGACAGGGGTTCCTCTACGAGCAGTACTTC.